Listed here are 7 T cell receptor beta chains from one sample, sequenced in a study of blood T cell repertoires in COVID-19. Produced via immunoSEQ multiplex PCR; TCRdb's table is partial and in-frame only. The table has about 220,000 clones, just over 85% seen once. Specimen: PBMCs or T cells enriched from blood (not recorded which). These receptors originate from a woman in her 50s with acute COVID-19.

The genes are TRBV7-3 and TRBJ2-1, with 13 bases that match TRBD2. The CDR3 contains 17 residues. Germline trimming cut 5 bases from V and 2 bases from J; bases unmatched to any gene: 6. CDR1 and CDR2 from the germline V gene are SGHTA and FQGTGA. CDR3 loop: CASSAGTSGDPYNEQFF. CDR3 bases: TGTGCCAGCAGCGCAGGGACTAGCGGGGACCCCTACAATGAGCAGTTCTTC.

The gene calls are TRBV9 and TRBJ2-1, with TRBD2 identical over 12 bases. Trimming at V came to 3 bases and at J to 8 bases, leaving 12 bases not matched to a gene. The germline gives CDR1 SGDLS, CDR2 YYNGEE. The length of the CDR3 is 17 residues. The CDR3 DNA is TGTGCCAGCAGCGCTTCACTAGCGGGAGGCGAAATGGATGAGCAGTTCTTC. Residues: CASSASLAGGEMDEQFF.

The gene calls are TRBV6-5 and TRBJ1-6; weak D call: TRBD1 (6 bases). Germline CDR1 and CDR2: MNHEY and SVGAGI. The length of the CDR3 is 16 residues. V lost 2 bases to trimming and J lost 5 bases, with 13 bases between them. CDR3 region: CASSYRTDSNNSPLHF. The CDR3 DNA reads TGTGCCAGCAGTTACAGGACAGATTCCAATAATTCACCCCTCCACTTT.

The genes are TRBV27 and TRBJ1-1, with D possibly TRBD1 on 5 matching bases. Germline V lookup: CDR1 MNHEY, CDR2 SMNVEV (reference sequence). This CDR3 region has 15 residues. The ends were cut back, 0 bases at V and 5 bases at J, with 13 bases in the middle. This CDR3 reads CASSLSTGGRTEAFF. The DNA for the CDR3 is TGTGCCAGCAGTTTATCAACGGGGGGTCGGACTGAAGCTTTCTTT.

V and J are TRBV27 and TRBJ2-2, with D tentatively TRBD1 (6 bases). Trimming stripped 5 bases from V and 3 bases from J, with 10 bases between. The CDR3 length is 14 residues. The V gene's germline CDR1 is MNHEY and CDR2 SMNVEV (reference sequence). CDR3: CASSIHRDTGELFF. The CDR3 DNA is TGTGCCAGCAGTATTCACAGGGACACCGGGGAGCTGTTTTTT.

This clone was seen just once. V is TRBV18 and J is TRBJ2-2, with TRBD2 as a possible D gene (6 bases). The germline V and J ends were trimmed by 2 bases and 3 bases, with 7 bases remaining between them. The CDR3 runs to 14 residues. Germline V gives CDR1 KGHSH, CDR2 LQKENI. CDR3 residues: CASSPRRDTGELFF. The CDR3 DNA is TGTGCCAGCTCACCAAGGAGGGACACCGGGGAGCTGTTTTTT.

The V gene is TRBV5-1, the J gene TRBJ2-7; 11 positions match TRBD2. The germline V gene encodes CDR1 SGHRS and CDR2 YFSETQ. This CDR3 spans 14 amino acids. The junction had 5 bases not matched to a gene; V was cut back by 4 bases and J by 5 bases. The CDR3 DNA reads TGCGCCAGCAGCCCCCAGACTAGCGGGAACGAGCAGTACTTC. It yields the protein CASSPQTSGNEQYF.